The 29 T cell receptor beta chains given below trace back to one sample, sequenced in a study of blood T cells in healthy people across ages (dated by TCRdb to the mid-2010s). Library preparation employed 5' RACE. The instrument given in TCRdb is Illumina HiSeq 2500. A second PCR of roughly 7 to 11 cycles was performed with a sample-barcoded 5' primer and a J-beta primer mix. Clones were called with MiXCR by TCRdb after fastp trimmed the public reads at Q25, and only in-frame beta chains were retained. Rows with a matching CDR3 protein are joined into one entry that keeps the most common DNA and genes. The sample data list about a million distinct CDR3 sequences, and about 48% of these were observed just once. About an eighth of the sample is in the top ten clones. Sequencing was performed on blood. Receptor source: a man aged 30 to 45 in good health.

This rearrangement joins TRBV4-3 to TRBJ2-1; D is undetermined. Germline V CDR1 and CDR2: LGHNA, YSLEER. CDR3 size: 13 residues. V was trimmed by 0 bases and J by 8 bases, leaving 8 bases between them. Written as DNA, the CDR3 is TGCGCCAGCAGCCAAGATCCGCTTGATGAGCAGTTCTTC. Translating it yields CASSQDPLDEQFF.

This clonotype was picked up one time. This chain links TRBV3-1 with TRBJ1-2, with D perhaps matching TRBD1 (6 bases). Germline assignment: CDR1 LGHDT and CDR2 YNNKEL (reference sequence). V was pared by 6 bases and J by 4 bases, with 15 bases between. CDR3 size: 14 residues. The CDR3 sequence is CASRPTGRVYGYTF. CDR3 bases: TGTGCCAGCAGACCTACAGGGAGGGTCTATGGCTACACCTTC.

This clonotype was seen a handful of times. The V and J genes are TRBV7-9 and TRBJ1-4; 7 bases match TRBD1. V lost 5 bases and J lost 14; bases outside the gene matches: 11. Per germline, CDR1 SEHNR and CDR2 FQNEAQ (reference sequence). This CDR3 spans 13 amino acids. This CDR3 is CASSRIDRDSLFF. CDR3 bases: TGTGCCAGCAGCCGAATCGACCGGGACAGCCTGTTTTTT.

J is TRBJ1-2 and V is TRBV7-6, with TRBD1 matching over 7 bases. This CDR3 contains 14 residues. CDR1 and CDR2 (germline): SGHVS, FNYEAQ. V trimming: 2 bases; J trimming: 4 bases; junction bases outside the gene matches: 4. The CDR3 nucleotides are TGTGCCAGCAGCTTAACCCAGGGGGGCTATGGCTACACCTTC. Translation gives CASSLTQGGYGYTF.

V and J are TRBV29-1 and TRBJ2-2; D not resolved. Trimming left V 6 bases short and J 1 base short, with 12 bases between. CDR1 is SQVTM, CDR2 ANQGSEA, per germline. The CDR3 extends over 14 amino acids. DNA of the CDR3: TGCAGCGTCTGGGAACACATGAACACCGGGGAGCTGTTTTTT. Translated, it gives CSVWEHMNTGELFF.

The J gene is TRBJ1-2, the V gene TRBV12-3 or TRBV12-4; 11 nucleotides line up with TRBD1. V gave up 5 bases and J gave up 8 bases; unmatched junction bases: 10. The CDR3 spans 15 residues. This CDR3 reads CASSPSVGQGGGYTF. CDR3 bases: TGTGCCAGCAGTCCTTCTGTGGGACAGGGGGGCGGCTACACCTTC.

This chain uses TRBV5-1 with TRBJ2-3; 7 bases map to TRBD2. Looked up from germline, CDR1 is SGHRS and CDR2 is YFSETQ. This CDR3 has 13 residues. Trimming cost V 4 bases and J 10 bases; bases outside gene matches: 9. CDR3 nucleotides: TGCGCCAGCAGCACCCTCAGCGGGGTGGCGCAGTATTTT. Its translation is CASSTLSGVAQYF.

This clonotype was recorded once. This chain links TRBV20-1 with TRBJ1-3; D unresolved. The CDR3 spans 11 residues. CDR1 is DFQATT and CDR2 is SNEGSKA in the germline V gene (reference sequence). Trimming took 7 bases from V and 1 from J, leaving 5 bases between them. The CDR3 loop is CSGLSGNTIYF. CDR3 in DNA: TGCAGTGGACTGTCTGGAAACACCATATATTTT.

The chain combines TRBV4-3 with TRBJ2-5; D possibly matches TRBD1 or TRBD2 (6 bases each). This CDR3 spans 15 amino acids. The V and J ends lost 3 bases and 5 bases respectively, with 16 bases between them. Per germline, CDR1 LGHNA and CDR2 YSLEER. CDR3 nucleotide sequence: TGCGCCAGCAGCCAGAGAGCCGGGGGCGGGGAGACCCAGTACTTC. Its protein product is CASSQRAGGGETQYF.

The CDR3 DNA sequence: TGCAGTGCTAGTGCCGGCCGGCAGGGCCTCTATGGCTACACCTTC. It yields the protein CSASAGRQGLYGYTF. This sequence joins TRBV20-1 and TRBJ1-2; tentative D call: TRBD1 (5 bases). CDR3 length: 15 amino acids. In germline, CDR1 is DFQATT, CDR2 SNEGSKA (reference sequence). V was clipped by 3 bases and J by 4 bases, with 18 bases between them.

Concerning this clonotype itself: A read error may produce the germline difference seen at one junction end. V gene TRBV28 combines with J gene TRBJ2-1; the D is unclear. In germline, CDR1 is MDHEN, CDR2 SYDVKM. CDR3 size: 12 residues. As DNA, the CDR3 is TGTACCAGCAGTCCCATAGGAAATGAGCAGTTCTTC. As protein: CTSSPIGNEQFF.

This clonotype has more than one count but fewer than ten. The chain employs TRBV18 and TRBJ2-7; 7 bases agree with TRBD2. J was trimmed by 7 bases and V by 2 bases; bases with no gene match: 11. Germline CDR1 and CDR2: KGHSH and LQKENI. The CDR3 has 15 residues. The DNA of the CDR3 is TGTGCCAGCTCACCATCAACCAGCGGGGTAGGGGAGCAGTACTTC. As protein: CASSPSTSGVGEQYF.

The rearrangement links TRBV3-1 to TRBJ1-1; the match to TRBD1 covers 7 bases. CDR1 and CDR2 from the germline V gene are LGHDT and YNNKEL (reference sequence). The ends lost 5 bases at V and 2 bases at J; junction bases unmatched: 17. This CDR3 spans 18 amino acids. This CDR3 is CASSGGRTGSVVNTEAFF. CDR3 nucleotides: TGTGCCAGCAGCGGCGGCCGGACAGGTTCAGTTGTTAACACTGAAGCTTTCTTT.

This sequence joins TRBV5-1 and TRBJ2-5; a weak D match, TRBD1 (5 bases). Germline V gives CDR1 SGHRS, CDR2 YFSETQ. This CDR3 contains 14 residues. V was trimmed by 4 bases and J by 4 bases, leaving 14 bases between them. CDR3 sequence: CASSVTDPRETQYF. The CDR3 coding sequence is TGCGCCAGCAGCGTGACAGACCCGCGAGAGACCCAGTACTTC.

J is TRBJ1-5 and V is TRBV7-9, with 7 bases identical to TRBD1. With V trimmed by 1 base and J by 0 bases, 12 bases remained unmatched. The CDR3 spans 19 residues. The germline gives CDR1 SEHNR, CDR2 FQNEAQ (reference sequence). The CDR3 sequence is CASSLETGVRGFSNQPQHF. The CDR3 region has the DNA TGTGCCAGCAGCTTAGAAACCGGTGTCAGGGGGTTTAGCAATCAGCCCCAGCATTTT.

The chain has TRBV6-6 and TRBJ1-1; TRBD1 agrees at 7 bases. Germline V gene lookup returns CDR1 MNHNY and CDR2 SVGAGI (reference sequence). The V and J ends lost 6 bases and 4 bases, in that order; junction bases with no gene match: 8. The CDR3 consists of 14 residues. CDR3 loop: CASSTDRRCTEAFF. The CDR3 region has the DNA TGTGCCAGCAGCACGGACAGGCGATGCACTGAAGCTTTCTTT.

The chain combines TRBV20-1 with TRBJ1-1; possible D gene TRBD1, 5 bases. V was trimmed by 1 base and J by 5 bases, leaving 11 bases between them. Germline loops: CDR1 DFQATT, CDR2 SNEGSKA (reference sequence). The CDR3 runs to 13 residues. CDR3 coding DNA: TGCAGTGCTAGAGTCGGGGGGAGAACTGAAGCTTTCTTT. This codes for CSARVGGRTEAFF.

The chain combines TRBV7-2 with TRBJ1-6, with 10 bases matching TRBD1. This CDR3 spans 16 amino acids. Trimming at V came to 4 bases and at J to 7 bases, leaving 7 bases not matched to a gene. The germline V gene has CDR1 SGHTA and CDR2 FQGNSA. The CDR3 region is CASSSGTGAMNSPLHF. Here the CDR3 DNA reads TGTGCCAGCAGCTCCGGGACAGGGGCCATGAATTCACCCCTCCACTTT.

With respect to this clonotype: Relative to the germline gene, one junction end is altered; a read error may explain this. This chain uses TRBV5-1 with TRBJ2-5; D is uncertain. CDR3 length: 14 amino acids. Germline lookup yields CDR1 SGHRS and CDR2 YFSETQ. The CDR3 is CASNLEGNRETQYF. The CDR3 bases are TGCGCCAGCAACTTGGAAGGAAATAGGGAGACCCAGTACTTC.

The CDR3 is CSVTDRENYGYTF. The CDR3 nucleotides are TGCAGCGTAACTGACAGGGAAAACTATGGCTACACCTTC. The gene calls are TRBV29-1 and TRBJ1-2; 7 bases fit TRBD1. Germline CDR1 is SQVTM and CDR2 is ANQGSEA. The CDR3 runs 13 residues. V shed 6 bases, J shed 2 bases, and the junction held 6 bases outside the gene matches.

Written as DNA, the CDR3 is TGCAGTGCTAGAGACCAGGGAGTATCTTACGAGCAGTACTTC. Its translation is CSARDQGVSYEQYF. The genes are TRBV20-1 and TRBJ2-7; the D gene could be TRBD1 or TRBD2 (5 bases each). V was trimmed by 0 bases and J by 4 bases, leaving 13 bases between them. The CDR3 spans 14 residues. Germline lookup yields CDR1 DFQATT and CDR2 SNEGSKA (reference sequence).

This clonotype was seen a handful of times. The chain joins TRBV9 to TRBJ2-7; 8 positions match TRBD1. The CDR3 is made up of 15 amino acids. After removal of 3 bases from V and 2 bases from J, the junction contained 7 bases not matched to a gene. Per germline, CDR1 SGDLS and CDR2 YYNGEE. The CDR3 spells CASSARTGNTYEQYF. Written as DNA, the CDR3 is TGTGCCAGCAGCGCGAGGACAGGGAACACCTACGAGCAGTACTTC.

The rearrangement uses TRBV2 and TRBJ2-3, with 12 nucleotides matching TRBD1. Germline-derived CDR1 and CDR2 are SNHLY and FYNNEI. J was trimmed by 4 bases and V by 6 bases; bases with no gene match: 5. The CDR3 sequence is 15 residues long. CDR3 amino acids: CASRPGQGAADTQYF. The CDR3 DNA is TGTGCCAGCAGGCCGGGACAGGGGGCTGCAGATACGCAGTATTTT.

In its sample, this clonotype was seen a few times. The chain couples TRBV27 to TRBJ2-1, with D possibly being TRBD2 (6 bases). Trimming shortened V by 3 bases and J by 2 bases, and 11 bases separated the two germline ends. CDR1 is MNHEY, CDR2 SMNVEV, per germline (reference sequence). The CDR3 length is 15 residues. CDR3 sequence (DNA): TGTGCCAGCAGTTTTTCGCGGGGAGCCTACAATGAGCAGTTCTTC. Translation: CASSFSRGAYNEQFF.

The chain uses TRBV30 and TRBJ2-7, with 8 nucleotides matching TRBD1. V shed 4 bases, J shed 4 bases, and the junction held 3 bases outside the gene matches. The germline CDR1 and CDR2 sequences are GTSNPN and SVGIG (reference sequence). This CDR3 region has 12 residues. The CDR3 DNA is TGTGCCTGGAACAGGGGGTTGTACGAGCAGTACTTC. This codes for CAWNRGLYEQYF. The full variable domain, rest sourced from reference TRBV30 and TRBJ2-7, is SQTIHQWPATLVQPVGSPLSLECTVEGTSNPNLYWYRQAAGRGLQLLFYSVGIGQISSEVPQNLSASRPQDRQFILSSKKLLLSDSGFYLCAWNRGLYEQYFGPGTRLTVT.

About this clonotype itself: Compared with germline, one end of the junction differs, possibly owing to a read error. This CDR3 reads CAASDSTVGSRNEQFF. The CDR3 nucleotides read TGTGCCGCCAGTGATTCGACAGTGGGCTCTAGAAATGAGCAGTTCTTC. The chain recombines TRBV24-1 with TRBJ2-1; maybe TRBD1 (5 bases). Germline CDR1 KGHDR, CDR2 SFDVKD. CDR3 size: 16 residues.

The rearrangement joins TRBV5-1 to TRBJ1-2, with D uncertain. This CDR3 is 13 amino acids long. Germline-derived CDR1 and CDR2 are SGHRS and YFSETQ. Trimming took off 2 bases at V and 2 bases at J, with 7 bases between the two ends. In DNA form, the CDR3 reads TGCGCCAGCAGCTTTTCGGAGAACTATGGCTACACCTTC. Translation: CASSFSENYGYTF.

The V and J genes are TRBV20-1 and TRBJ1-1; D is ambiguous. The CDR3 totals 14 residues. Trimming removed 3 bases at V and 2 bases at J, with 13 bases between. Germline V gene sequence: CDR1 DFQATT, CDR2 SNEGSKA (reference sequence). CDR3 sequence: CSASGPPINTEAFF. Written as DNA, the CDR3 is TGCAGTGCTAGCGGCCCCCCTATTAACACTGAAGCTTTCTTT.

In this sample, this clonotype turned up a few times. The chain combines TRBV20-1 with TRBJ1-5; D gene ambiguous. Per germline, CDR1 DFQATT and CDR2 SNEGSKA (reference sequence). There are 14 residues in the CDR3. V dropped 3 bases and J dropped 9 bases, with 18 bases sitting between them. The CDR3: CSARLQRVYGPQHF. The CDR3 DNA is TGCAGTGCTAGGTTACAGCGAGTGTATGGGCCCCAGCATTTT.